The source of this T cell receptor (beta chain) is a study of cytomegalovirus exposure and HLA in healthy donors. Study outcomes and limitations: Researchers reported that a few CMV-associated chains were confirmed in vitro as CMV antigen-specific.

Primers: 60 Vbeta forward and 13 Jbeta reverse. Sequenced by immunoSEQ multiplex PCR; TCRdb stores in-frame clones only, minus some. The sample lists around 170,000 clones; roughly 80% were seen once. V dropped 4 bases and J dropped 4; count of bases not matched to a gene: 4. From germline, CDR1 is SGHDT and CDR2 YYEEEE. The CDR3 is made up of 15 amino acids. Note on this clone: Its specificity is unknown.

The sample consisted of PBMCs. The chain combines TRBV5-6 with TRBJ2-1, with 11 bases lining up with TRBD2. The TCR originated in a man aged 50 to 60 in good health and CMV-seronegative. CDR3 sequence: CASSPGTSGYNEQFF. The DNA of the CDR3 is TGTGCCAGCAGCCCCGGGACTAGCGGTTACAATGAGCAGTTCTTC.